Below, 6 T cell receptor beta chains from the same sample are listed, as sequenced in a study of graft-versus-host responses after intestinal transplantation. The method was immunoSEQ multiplex PCR; TCRdb's version includes in-frame clones alone and lacks a portion of them. The sample lists about 21,000 clones, about a third occurring once. Responders that carried the CFSE label, 200,000 of them, were plated with 200,000 irradiated, violet-dye-labeled stimulator cells. Material: alloreactive CD8+ T cells from a mixed lymphocyte reaction culture, obtained before intestinal transplant. The sample's subset: CFSE-low proliferating T cells sorted from roughly 6-day pre-transplant mixed lymphocyte reaction (GvH or HvG direction). The receptors were sampled from a human patient who received an intestinal transplant.

DNA for the CDR3: TGCGCCAGCAGCCAAGCAGGGAATTCACCCCTCCACTTT. Its translation: CASSQAGNSPLHF. The rearrangement joins TRBV4-3 to TRBJ1-6; the D gene is possibly TRBD1 (5 bases). In germline, CDR1 is LGHNA, CDR2 YSLEER. V was clipped by 1 base and J by 7 bases, with 5 bases between them. The CDR3 covers 13 residues.

The V and J genes are TRBV27 and TRBJ2-7, with D perhaps TRBD1 (5 bases). The V end was cut by 5 bases, the J end by 2 bases, with 13 bases between. The germline CDR1 and CDR2 sequences are MNHEY and SMNVEV (reference sequence). This CDR3 has 14 residues. CDR3 bases: TGTGCCAGCAGTCCACGGTTGACAGCCTACGAGCAGTACTTC. This sequence encodes CASSPRLTAYEQYF.

Here the CDR3 reads CASRYWVDDLYEQYF. CDR3 sequence (DNA): TGCGCCAGCAGGTATTGGGTCGACGACCTCTACGAGCAGTACTTC. This chain uses TRBV5-1 with TRBJ2-7; D is undetermined. The germline V gene encodes CDR1 SGHRS and CDR2 YFSETQ. Trimming stripped 5 bases from V and 3 bases from J, with 18 bases between. The CDR3 contains 15 residues.

This clone has a handful of counts. This chain uses TRBV5-4 with TRBJ2-7; no reliable D call. This CDR3 is 15 amino acids long. The ends were cut back, 4 bases at V and 4 bases at J, with 18 bases in the middle. CDR1 and CDR2 from the germline V gene are SGHNT and YYREEE (reference sequence). CDR3 residues: CASSLAWGGDYEQYF. For the CDR3, the DNA is TGTGCCAGCAGCCTGGCCTGGGGTGGGGATTACGAGCAGTACTTC.

This clone has a handful of counts. This chain connects TRBV2 to TRBJ1-4, with D possibly TRBD1 on 6 matching bases. V lost 6 bases and J lost 4, with 15 bases in between. CDR1 and CDR2 (germline): SNHLY, FYNNEI. The CDR3 sequence is 15 residues long. CDR3 DNA sequence: TGTGCCAGCAGCAATGGACAGACCCTTAATGAAAAACTGTTTTTT. Amino acids: CASSNGQTLNEKLFF.

This clone has more than one count but fewer than ten. A much larger clone differs from this one at a single base, so this may be a read error. The chain couples TRBV5-5 to TRBJ2-1; D gene unclear. V lost 2 bases to trimming and J lost 4 bases, with 1 base between them. The germline CDR1 and CDR2 sequences are SGHKS and YYEKEE (reference sequence). CDR3 length: 11 amino acids. The CDR3 sequence: CASSLYNEQFF. The CDR3 region has the DNA TGTGCCAGCAGCTTATACAATGAGCAGTTCTTC.